This T cell receptor beta chain came from a study of shared clonotypes between healthy human individuals. The wider study: CD8 memory received one plate per donor, CD8 naive two, CD4 memory three and CD4 naive three. Whole-study findings and limits: Specimens sampled were limited to blood, with tissue repertoires likely differing. An effect of sequencing depth on clonotype sharing among donors was expected.

At deep level, the assay was performed. TCRdb's copy holds only in-frame clones and misses some; the assay was immunoSEQ multiplex PCR. The sample shows fewer than 1.4 million clones, around 82% of them seen only once. This CDR3 has 14 amino acids. V was trimmed by 3 bases and J by 1 base, leaving 9 bases between them. The germline V gene has CDR1 SGHTA and CDR2 FQGNSA. Comment on this clone: Its target is not known.

Input material: memory CD4+ T cells from PBMCs. As to subset: CD45RA-negative fraction. The gene calls are TRBV7-2 and TRBJ1-2; D is ambiguous. This receptor was taken from a man in his late teens or twenties in good health. Some clones in this sample may be carry-over from other donors' samples. CDR3 nucleotides: TGTGCCAGCAGCTTCGCGATGGATAACTATGGCTACACCTTC. Amino acid sequence: CASSFAMDNYGYTF.